The rows below give T cell receptor beta chains drawn from one sample of a study of blood T cell repertoires in COVID-19. Here immunoSEQ multiplex PCR was the method, and the copy in TCRdb shows in-frame clones only, minus some. The sample contains hundreds of thousands of clones, more than 70% of which appear only once. Source material: peripheral blood. The receptors originated from a woman aged 80 or over with acute or convalescent COVID-19. CDR3s include the opening cysteine and the closing phenylalanine or tryptophan. A D gene is named only where the DNA matches it firmly.

j_call: TRBJ2-4; v_call: TRBV3-1/TRBV3-2; d_call: NA; cdr3_aa: CASSQDPGNIQYF
j_call: TRBJ2-3; v_call: TRBV19; d_call: TRBD2; cdr3_aa: CASSMGLAGVGTDTQYF
j_call: TRBJ1-5; v_call: TRBV3-1/TRBV3-2; d_call: TRBD1; cdr3_aa: CASSQAGTGGNQPQHF
j_call: TRBJ1-6; v_call: TRBV5-5; d_call: NA; cdr3_aa: CASSLELRGSSPLHF
j_call: TRBJ1-5; v_call: TRBV10-3; d_call: NA; cdr3_aa: CAISELSAGSGQPQHF
j_call: TRBJ1-5; v_call: TRBV27; d_call: TRBD1; cdr3_aa: CASSPSGQGTQPQHF
j_call: TRBJ1-1; v_call: TRBV2; d_call: NA; cdr3_aa: CASTRDTPKVTTNTEAFF
j_call: TRBJ2-7; v_call: TRBV5-5; d_call: NA; cdr3_aa: CASSLAAVQSYEQYF
j_call: TRBJ1-3; v_call: TRBV23-1; d_call: NA; cdr3_aa: CASSQTKIGSSDSGNTIYF
j_call: TRBJ2-5; v_call: TRBV5-8; d_call: TRBD1; cdr3_aa: CASSEDLQGARETQYF
j_call: TRBJ1-5; v_call: TRBV7-2; d_call: TRBD1; cdr3_aa: CASSPDRGIHLPQHF
j_call: TRBJ2-6; v_call: TRBV7-2; d_call: TRBD1; cdr3_aa: CASSLVGTGAIAGANVLTF
j_call: TRBJ1-5; v_call: TRBV12-3/TRBV12-4; d_call: NA; cdr3_aa: CASSRQRNQPQHF
j_call: TRBJ1-1; v_call: TRBV6-6; d_call: NA; cdr3_aa: CASTATGANTEAFF
j_call: TRBJ1-3; v_call: TRBV11-3; d_call: TRBD1; cdr3_aa: CASSLLTGASSGNTIYF
j_call: TRBJ1-1; v_call: TRBV29-1; d_call: NA; cdr3_aa: CSARRLVDTEAFF
j_call: TRBJ1-1; v_call: TRBV19; d_call: TRBD1; cdr3_aa: CASHRGFTEAFF
j_call: TRBJ1-2; v_call: TRBV3-1/TRBV3-2; d_call: TRBD1; cdr3_aa: CASRGTGSGYTF
j_call: TRBJ2-5; v_call: TRBV11-2; d_call: TRBD2; cdr3_aa: CASSLGSSGGQETQYF
j_call: TRBJ1-1; v_call: TRBV3-1/TRBV3-2; d_call: NA; cdr3_aa: CASSPDEAGGTEAFF
j_call: TRBJ1-2; v_call: TRBV5-5; d_call: NA; cdr3_aa: CASSLENRAYGYTF
j_call: TRBJ1-1; v_call: TRBV2; d_call: NA; cdr3_aa: CASRARTADRAFF
j_call: TRBJ1-2; v_call: TRBV4-3; d_call: TRBD1; cdr3_aa: CASSQDVGQGVGYTF
j_call: TRBJ2-7; v_call: TRBV12-1; d_call: NA; cdr3_aa: CASRSRLRGNEQYF
j_call: TRBJ2-3; v_call: TRBV7-9; d_call: NA; cdr3_aa: CASSLGSPSLTDTQYF
j_call: TRBJ2-3; v_call: TRBV7-3; d_call: TRBD1; cdr3_aa: CASSQDRATDTQYF
j_call: TRBJ1-4; v_call: TRBV19; d_call: TRBD1; cdr3_aa: CASSDDRGLDGEKLFF
j_call: TRBJ1-1; v_call: TRBV19; d_call: TRBD1; cdr3_aa: CASEGQGHTEAFF
j_call: TRBJ2-2; v_call: TRBV6-5; d_call: NA; cdr3_aa: CASSYSELGGELFF
j_call: TRBJ1-2; v_call: TRBV6-4; d_call: TRBD1; cdr3_aa: CASSEKTGVPGYTF
j_call: TRBJ1-2; v_call: TRBV12-3/TRBV12-4; d_call: NA; cdr3_aa: CASSFGRGYGYTF
j_call: TRBJ2-2; v_call: TRBV7-3; d_call: TRBD2; cdr3_aa: CASSLIVMVPGGNTGELFF
j_call: TRBJ1-6; v_call: TRBV9; d_call: TRBD1; cdr3_aa: CASSVVGTGGKSPLHF
j_call: TRBJ1-6; v_call: TRBV3-1/TRBV3-2; d_call: NA; cdr3_aa: CASSQVGQGGSPLHF
j_call: TRBJ2-1; v_call: TRBV10-3; d_call: TRBD2; cdr3_aa: CAISGDAAGGSEQFF
j_call: TRBJ1-2; v_call: TRBV9; d_call: NA; cdr3_aa: CASSVGGPNYGYTF
j_call: TRBJ2-3; v_call: TRBV19; d_call: NA; cdr3_aa: CASSAGSTDTQYF
j_call: TRBJ1-6; v_call: TRBV30; d_call: NA; cdr3_aa: CAWSVEHDSPLHF
j_call: TRBJ1-2; v_call: TRBV30; d_call: NA; cdr3_aa: CAWSPANYGYTF
j_call: TRBJ1-1; v_call: TRBV7-9; d_call: NA; cdr3_aa: CASTIGGLGTEAFF
j_call: TRBJ2-2; v_call: TRBV27; d_call: NA; cdr3_aa: CASSFLLREGAGELFF
j_call: TRBJ2-5; v_call: TRBV18; d_call: NA; cdr3_aa: CASSPAREETQYF
j_call: TRBJ2-6; v_call: TRBV27; d_call: NA; cdr3_aa: CASSLEQGTGANVLTF
j_call: TRBJ2-7; v_call: TRBV12-3/TRBV12-4; d_call: NA; cdr3_aa: CASSLTASYEQYF
j_call: TRBJ2-5; v_call: TRBV19; d_call: NA; cdr3_aa: CASSIQGETQYF
j_call: TRBJ2-5; v_call: TRBV19; d_call: NA; cdr3_aa: CASRGGGYQETQYF
j_call: TRBJ1-1; v_call: TRBV7-8; d_call: NA; cdr3_aa: CASSLVNTENEAFF
j_call: TRBJ1-2; v_call: TRBV5-4; d_call: TRBD1; cdr3_aa: CASSSPLGTGLSGDGYTF
j_call: TRBJ1-5; v_call: TRBV6-5; d_call: NA; cdr3_aa: CASTSNAGAVRAQHF
j_call: TRBJ1-2; v_call: TRBV5-1; d_call: NA; cdr3_aa: CASSLGQDRGYGYTF
j_call: TRBJ2-1; v_call: TRBV9; d_call: TRBD1; cdr3_aa: CASSPGQGSYNEQFF
j_call: TRBJ2-3; v_call: TRBV24-1; d_call: TRBD1; cdr3_aa: CATSAGTGASTDTQYF
j_call: TRBJ2-1; v_call: TRBV7-2; d_call: TRBD2; cdr3_aa: CASSFRLAGGVEQFF
j_call: TRBJ2-5; v_call: TRBV2; d_call: NA; cdr3_aa: CASSAEETQYF
j_call: TRBJ1-1; v_call: TRBV28; d_call: TRBD1; cdr3_aa: CASTPGTGLGEAFF
j_call: TRBJ1-1; v_call: TRBV5-6; d_call: NA; cdr3_aa: CASSSRAANTEAFF
j_call: TRBJ1-2; v_call: TRBV10-3; d_call: NA; cdr3_aa: CAISTPGGYTF
j_call: TRBJ2-2; v_call: TRBV19; d_call: TRBD1; cdr3_aa: CATTIRRDRGTGELFF
j_call: TRBJ1-1; v_call: TRBV19; d_call: NA; cdr3_aa: CASRPREGRTEAFF